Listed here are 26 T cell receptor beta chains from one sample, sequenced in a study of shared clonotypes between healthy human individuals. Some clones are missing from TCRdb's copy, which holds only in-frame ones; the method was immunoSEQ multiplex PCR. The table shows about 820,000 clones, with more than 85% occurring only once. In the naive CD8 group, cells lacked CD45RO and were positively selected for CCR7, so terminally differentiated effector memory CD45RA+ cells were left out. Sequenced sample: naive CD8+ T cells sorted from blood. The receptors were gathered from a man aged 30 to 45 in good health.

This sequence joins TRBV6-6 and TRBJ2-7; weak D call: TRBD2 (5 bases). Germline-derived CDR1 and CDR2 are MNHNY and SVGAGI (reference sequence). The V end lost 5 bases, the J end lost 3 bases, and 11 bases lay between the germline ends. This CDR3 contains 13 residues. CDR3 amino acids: CASSLRTGYEQYF. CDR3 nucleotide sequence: TGTGCCAGCAGTCTCCGGACTGGCTACGAGCAGTACTTC.

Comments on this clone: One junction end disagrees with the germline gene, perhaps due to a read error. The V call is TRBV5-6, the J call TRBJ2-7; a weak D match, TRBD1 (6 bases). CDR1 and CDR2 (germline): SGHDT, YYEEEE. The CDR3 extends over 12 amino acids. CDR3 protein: CASGLGGAEQYF. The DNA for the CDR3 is TGTGCCAGCGGCTTAGGGGGAGCTGAGCAGTACTTC. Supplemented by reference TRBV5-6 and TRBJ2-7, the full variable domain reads DAGVTQSPTHLIKTRGQQVTLRCSPKSGHDTVSWYQQALGQGPQFIFQYYEEEERQRGNFPDRFSGHQFPNYSSELNVNALLLGDSALYLCASGLGGAEQYFGPGTRLTVT.

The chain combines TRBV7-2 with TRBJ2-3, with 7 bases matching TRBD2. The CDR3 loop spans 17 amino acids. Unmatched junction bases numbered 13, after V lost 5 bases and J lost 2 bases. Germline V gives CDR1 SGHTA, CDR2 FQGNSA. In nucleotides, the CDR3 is TGTGCCAGCAGCCCGTACTCCGGGAGGACATACACAGATACGCAGTATTTT. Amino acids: CASSPYSGRTYTDTQYF.

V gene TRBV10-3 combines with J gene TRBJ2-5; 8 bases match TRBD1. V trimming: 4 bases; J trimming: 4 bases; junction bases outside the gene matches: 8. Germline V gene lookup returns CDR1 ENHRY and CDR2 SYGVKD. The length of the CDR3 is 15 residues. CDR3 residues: CAISGPGQVGETQYF. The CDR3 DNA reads TGTGCCATCAGTGGTCCGGGACAGGTCGGAGAGACCCAGTACTTC.

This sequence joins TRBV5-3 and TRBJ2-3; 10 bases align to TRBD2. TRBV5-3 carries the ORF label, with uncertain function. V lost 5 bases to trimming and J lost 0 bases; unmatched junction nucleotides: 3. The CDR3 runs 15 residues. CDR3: CARSMTSGSTDTQYF. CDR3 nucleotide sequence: TGTGCCAGAAGTATGACTAGCGGGAGCACAGATACGCAGTATTTT.

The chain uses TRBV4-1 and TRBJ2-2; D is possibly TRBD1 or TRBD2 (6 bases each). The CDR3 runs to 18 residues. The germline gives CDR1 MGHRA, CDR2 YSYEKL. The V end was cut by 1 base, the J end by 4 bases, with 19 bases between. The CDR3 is CASSQVGGFGTVTGELFF. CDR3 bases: TGCGCCAGCAGCCAAGTAGGGGGGTTTGGTACCGTCACCGGGGAGCTGTTTTTT.

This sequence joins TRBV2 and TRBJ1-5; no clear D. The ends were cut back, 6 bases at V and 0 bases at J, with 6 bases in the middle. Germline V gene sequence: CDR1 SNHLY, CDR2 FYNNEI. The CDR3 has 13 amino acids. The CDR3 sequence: CASRDYSNQPQHF. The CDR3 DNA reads TGTGCCAGCAGGGACTATAGCAATCAGCCCCAGCATTTT.

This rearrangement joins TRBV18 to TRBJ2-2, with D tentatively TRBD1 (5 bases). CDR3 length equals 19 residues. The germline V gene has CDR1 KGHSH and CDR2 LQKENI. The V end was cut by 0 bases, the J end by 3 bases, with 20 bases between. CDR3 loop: CASSPPGSGLGVHTGELFF. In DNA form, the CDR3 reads TGTGCCAGCTCACCACCGGGATCGGGTTTAGGGGTCCACACCGGGGAGCTGTTTTTT.

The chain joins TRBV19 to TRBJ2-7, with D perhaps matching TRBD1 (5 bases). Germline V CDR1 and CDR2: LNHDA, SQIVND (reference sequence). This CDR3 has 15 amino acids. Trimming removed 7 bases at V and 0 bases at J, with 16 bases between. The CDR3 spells CASKASPGLSYEQYF. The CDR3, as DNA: TGTGCCAGTAAAGCTTCGCCAGGGCTCTCCTACGAGCAGTACTTC.

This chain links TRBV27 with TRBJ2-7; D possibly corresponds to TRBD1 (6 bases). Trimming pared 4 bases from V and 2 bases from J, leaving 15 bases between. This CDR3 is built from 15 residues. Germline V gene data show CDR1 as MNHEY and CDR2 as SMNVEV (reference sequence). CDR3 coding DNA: TGTGCCAGCAGTTACACAGGGTCCCCCACCTACGAGCAGTACTTC. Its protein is CASSYTGSPTYEQYF.

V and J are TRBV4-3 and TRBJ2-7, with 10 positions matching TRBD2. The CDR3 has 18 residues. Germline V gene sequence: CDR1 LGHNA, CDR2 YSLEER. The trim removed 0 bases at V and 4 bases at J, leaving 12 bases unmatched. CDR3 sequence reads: CASSQDRAGGFLSYEQYF. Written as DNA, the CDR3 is TGCGCCAGCAGCCAAGATCGAGCGGGAGGGTTTCTTTCGTACGAGCAGTACTTC.

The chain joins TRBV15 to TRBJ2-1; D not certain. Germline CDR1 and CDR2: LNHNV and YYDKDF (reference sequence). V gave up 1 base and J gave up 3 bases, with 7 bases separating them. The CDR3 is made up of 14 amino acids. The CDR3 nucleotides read TGTGCCACCAGCAGAGTGCGCAGCTACAATGAGCAGTTCTTC. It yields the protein CATSRVRSYNEQFF.

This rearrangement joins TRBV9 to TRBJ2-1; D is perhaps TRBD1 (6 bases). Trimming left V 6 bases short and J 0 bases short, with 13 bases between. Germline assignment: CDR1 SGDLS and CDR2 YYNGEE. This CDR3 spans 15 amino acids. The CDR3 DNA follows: TGTGCCAGCACCAGCAGGGGCACCTCCTACAATGAGCAGTTCTTC. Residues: CASTSRGTSYNEQFF.

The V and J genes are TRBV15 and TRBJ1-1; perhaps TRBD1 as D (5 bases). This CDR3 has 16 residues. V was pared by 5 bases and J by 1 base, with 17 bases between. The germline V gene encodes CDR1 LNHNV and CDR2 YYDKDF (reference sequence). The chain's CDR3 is CATSEAGQIGNTEAFF. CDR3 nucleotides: TGTGCCACCAGCGAAGCAGGGCAAATAGGGAACACTGAAGCTTTCTTT.

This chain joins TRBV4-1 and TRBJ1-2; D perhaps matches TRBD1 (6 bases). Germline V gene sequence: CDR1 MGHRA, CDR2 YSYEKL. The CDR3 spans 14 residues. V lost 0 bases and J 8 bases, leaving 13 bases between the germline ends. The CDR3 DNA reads TGCGCCAGCAGCCAAGACATTCGGGGGCAAGGCTACACCTTC. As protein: CASSQDIRGQGYTF.

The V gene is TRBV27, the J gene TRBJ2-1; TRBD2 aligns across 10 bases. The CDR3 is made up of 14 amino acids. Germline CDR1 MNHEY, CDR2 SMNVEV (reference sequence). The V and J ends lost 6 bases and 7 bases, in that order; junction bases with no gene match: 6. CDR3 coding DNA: TGTGCCAGCAGGATAAGCGGGAGGGTAAATGAGCAGTTCTTC. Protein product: CASRISGRVNEQFF.

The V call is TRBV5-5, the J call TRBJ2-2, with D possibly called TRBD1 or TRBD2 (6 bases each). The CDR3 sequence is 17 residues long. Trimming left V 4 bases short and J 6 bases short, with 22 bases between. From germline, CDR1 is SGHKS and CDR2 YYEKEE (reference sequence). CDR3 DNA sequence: TGTGCCAGCAGCCCAGATAGACTAGGGGGTGTCGCCGGGGAGCTGTTTTTT. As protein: CASSPDRLGGVAGELFF.

The CDR3 DNA reads as TGTGCCATCAGTGAGTCGTCGGGGGCCCCGGGACTAGATGTTTGGACCGGGGAGCTGTTTTTT. As protein: CAISESSGAPGLDVWTGELFF. This chain links TRBV10-3 with TRBJ2-2, with TRBD2 matching 8 bases. V dropped 0 bases and J dropped 5; count of bases not matched to a gene: 20. In germline, CDR1 is ENHRY, CDR2 SYGVKD. The CDR3 consists of 21 residues.

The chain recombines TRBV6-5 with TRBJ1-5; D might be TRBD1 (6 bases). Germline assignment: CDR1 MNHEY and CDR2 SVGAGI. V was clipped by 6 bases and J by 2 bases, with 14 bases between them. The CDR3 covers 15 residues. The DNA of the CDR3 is TGTGCCAGCAGAGCTACAGGGTTCGGCAATCAGCCCCAGCATTTT. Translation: CASRATGFGNQPQHF.

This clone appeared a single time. CDR3 in amino acids: CAPRGSNQPQHF. CDR3 DNA sequence: TGTGCCCCCAGAGGAAGCAATCAGCCCCAGCATTTT. This chain links TRBV27 with TRBJ1-5; D gene uncertain. The CDR3 has 12 amino acids. The V and J ends lost 11 bases and 1 base respectively, with 9 bases between them. Germline lookup yields CDR1 MNHEY and CDR2 SMNVEV (reference sequence).

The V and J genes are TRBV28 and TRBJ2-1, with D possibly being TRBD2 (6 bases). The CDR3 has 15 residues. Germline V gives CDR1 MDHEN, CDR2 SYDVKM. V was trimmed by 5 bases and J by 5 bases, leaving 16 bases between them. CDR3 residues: CASSQTGTWDNEQFF. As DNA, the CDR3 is TGTGCCAGCAGTCAGACCGGGACTTGGGACAATGAGCAGTTCTTC.

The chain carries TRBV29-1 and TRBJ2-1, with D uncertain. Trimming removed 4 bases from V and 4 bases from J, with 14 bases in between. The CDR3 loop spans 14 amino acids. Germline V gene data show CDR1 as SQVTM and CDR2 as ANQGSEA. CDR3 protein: CSVGIVGAYNEQFF. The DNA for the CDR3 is TGCAGCGTTGGGATCGTCGGAGCATACAATGAGCAGTTCTTC.

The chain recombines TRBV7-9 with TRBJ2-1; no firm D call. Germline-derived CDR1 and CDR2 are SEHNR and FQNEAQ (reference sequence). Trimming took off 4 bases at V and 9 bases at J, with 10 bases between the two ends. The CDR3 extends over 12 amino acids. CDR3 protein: CASSSSYLEQFF. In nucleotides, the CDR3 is TGTGCCAGCAGCTCGTCCTATCTTGAGCAGTTCTTC.

The CDR3 loop reads CASSFGQGVYEQYF. The DNA of the CDR3 is TGTGCCAGCAGCTTCGGACAGGGGGTATACGAGCAGTACTTC. This chain uses TRBV11-2 with TRBJ2-7; 10 nucleotides agree with TRBD1. Germline V gives CDR1 SGHAT, CDR2 FQNNGV. V shed 3 bases, J shed 4 bases, and the junction held 3 bases outside the gene matches. CDR3 length: 14 residues.

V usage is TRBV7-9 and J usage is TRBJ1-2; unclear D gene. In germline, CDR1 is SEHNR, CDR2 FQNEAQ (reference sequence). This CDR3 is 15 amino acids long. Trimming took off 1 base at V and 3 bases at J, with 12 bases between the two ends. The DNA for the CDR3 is TGTGCCAGCAGCTTAGATACGGAGGGATACTATGGCTACACCTTC. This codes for CASSLDTEGYYGYTF.

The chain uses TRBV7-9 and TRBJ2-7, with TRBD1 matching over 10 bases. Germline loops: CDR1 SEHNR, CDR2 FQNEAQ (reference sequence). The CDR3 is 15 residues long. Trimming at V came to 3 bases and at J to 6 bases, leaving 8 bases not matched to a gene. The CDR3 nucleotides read TGTGCCAGCAGCTTCGACAGGGGGCGAGGAAGCGAGCAGTACTTC. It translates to CASSFDRGRGSEQYF.